The source of this TCR beta chain is a study of CD8 T cells in ankylosing spondylitis. Broader study findings: Apparently characteristic of ankylosing spondylitis blood was a TCR beta motif (about eight highly homologous variants). It was reported that disease-linked clones were significantly enriched in matched ankylosing spondylitis synovial fluid.

Trimming took off 5 bases at V and 2 bases at J, with 7 bases between the two ends. Germline V gene lookup returns CDR1 SEHNR and CDR2 FQNEAQ (reference sequence). The CDR3 contains 12 residues. TCRdb processed the 5' RACE reads anew with MiXCR; each CDR3 protein has one entry. The data show approximately 520,000 distinct CDR3 sequences, approximately 5% seen once. As for this clonotype: Its antigen is undetermined.

What was sequenced was blood, either unsorted or a sorted T cell fraction (not recorded which). This sequence was found in a male donor with ankylosing spondylitis. V and J are TRBV7-9 and TRBJ2-7; D perhaps matches TRBD1 (5 bases). The CDR3 nucleotides are TGTGCCAGCAGCGGGGCAACCTACGAGCAGTACTTC. It translates to CASSGATYEQYF.